This paragraph covers one TCR beta chain sequence. What this receptor recognizes is not known. Per-nucleotide qualities are absent, and no much larger clonotype sits a single base away. TCRbeta CDR3 regions were amplified from genomic DNA by means of the immunoSEQ Assay, a bias-controlled multiplex PCR. Per the source publication's procedure: The number of nucleated cells in each sample was estimated by amplification of reference gene primers within the assay. To quantify the absolute abundance of each unique TCRbeta CDR3 rearrangement, sequence reads were collapsed and filtered. For each sample, productive Simpson clonality was calculated by taking the square root of Simpson's diversity index across productive rearrangements. Sourced from immuneACCESS, this table was stored by TCRdb with only in-frame sequences that have V and J called. A share of the clones is absent; for the studies checked, an unresolved V gene accounts for under half, and the remainder has no known explanation. V and J calls and clone size come straight from that table; D and trimming were deduced from the DNA. In all, the sample holds about 26,000 clones, and 90% of those were seen once. 7.5% to 8% of the sample belongs to the ten largest clones.

Each collaborating institution followed its own protocols to collect whole blood in K2EDTA tubes. For TCRbeta analysis, collaborators shipped samples in one of three forms: frozen whole blood, isolated PBMCs, or DNA extracted from either of those sample types. The V end loses 8 bases and the J end loses 8 bases, and a stretch of 15 bases separates them. From the cysteine up to the phenylalanine, the CDR3 has a length of 13 residues. Only the CDR3 DNA stays, 39 bases, in frame from base 1. CDR1 and CDR2 (MDHEN, SYDVKM) derive from the germline V gene. These data belong to a study of blood T cell repertoires in COVID-19 (dated by TCRdb to 2018 to 2021). About the investigation overall: Samples covering the acute and convalescent phases of COVID-19 were provided by collaborators in the United States, Italy and Spain. Subjects who had been exposed to COVID-19, were actively infected with it, or had recovered from it provided the deeply sampled blood TCRbeta repertoires that made up the dataset. The repertoires were released in a freely available public database intended as a resource for research on the immune response to SARS-CoV-2. HLA class I and class II types, where available, came from metadata supplied by the sample provider rather than from assay-based typing. The prospective study material was composed of cDNA or gDNA derived from T cells, B-cell-depleted T cells, or PBMCs. The samples were drawn from the first 160 participants of the ongoing ImmuneRACE study and from 1,200 or so subjects provided by 6 global collaborators. Sample metadata almost always included a de-identified subject ID, COVID-19 status, age in years and sex.

General study outcomes and caveats: Clinical and demographic metadata were provided uncurated, with the amount varying by source and participant.

The specimen sequenced was peripheral blood. This TCR was sampled from a human donor in a cohort sampled during active COVID-19. Recombination connected TRBV28 to TRBJ1-4; 6 matching bases give a weak D call of TRBD1. The encoded CDR3 is CASSWAGEEKLFF. The nucleotide sequence is given as TGTGCCAGCTCTTGGGCAGGGGAAGAAAAACTGTTTTTT.